Reported below is one TCR beta chain. What it binds is not known. This record comes from a study of a mutant IDH1 vaccine in newly diagnosed glioma. About the study: Treated patients were roughly 62% male, around 40% female, mean age approximately 41 years. Earlier therapy was either radiotherapy, temozolomide, or both, and most got both. The week-35 safety follow-up was V12, and the week-47 study end was V13.

CDR3 length: 13 residues. V dropped 0 bases and J dropped 3 bases, with 5 bases sitting between them. Germline V gene sequence: CDR1 MNHNY, CDR2 SVGAGI (reference sequence). Noted time point: week 35, safety follow-up. Every single dose of the vaccine, 300 ug of mutant IDH1 20-mer peptide, came with topical imiquimod. Donor tumors were new WHO grade 3 or 4 IDH1-mutant, ATRX-lost astrocytomas. Produced via immunoSEQ multiplex PCR; TCRdb's table is partial and in-frame only. This sample has 30,000 to 40,000 clones, with roughly 77% found just once. The starting material was PBMCs, obtained from a glioma patient whose treatment included an IDH1 peptide vaccine. This receptor was taken from a man between 40 and 49 years old with glioma. Some clones in this sample may be carry-over from other donors' samples. V usage is TRBV6-6 and J usage is TRBJ2-5, with D possibly TRBD1 on 5 matching bases. Written as DNA, the CDR3 is TGTGCCAGCAGTTACTCGACAGAAGAGACCCAGTACTTC. Translating it yields CASSYSTEETQYF.